This record concerns one T cell receptor (beta chain) sequence. What it binds is not known. The CDR3 runs 12 residues. In germline, CDR1 is SGHDN, CDR2 FVKESK. V was shortened by 0 bases and J by 6 bases, with 2 bases between the two germline ends. In the source study's methods: Filtering differed since immunoSEQ provided only junctions, with no quality scores. Assay used: immunoSEQ multiplex PCR; TCRdb lists only in-frame clones, some missing. V, J and clone size reflect that table, while D and trimming were determined from the DNA. This table holds 650,000 to 800,000 clones, roughly two thirds found once. These data come from a study of shared clonotypes between healthy human individuals. Study results and limitations: A reduction in generation probabilities was seen for non-shared clonotypes relative to those shared by all four donors.

This chain connects TRBV14 to TRBJ2-2; D gene uncertain. The receptor's source is a woman in her 30s in good health. Specimen: memory CD4+ T cells sorted from blood. Subset in this sample: CD45RA-negative fraction. The CDR3 region has the DNA TGTGCCAGCAGCCAAGAGGCCGGGGAGCTGTTTTTT. Its protein is CASSQEAGELFF.